The clone carrying this T cell receptor (beta chain) showed up just a few times. What it recognizes is unknown. CDR1 MNHEY and CDR2 SMNVEV come from the germline V gene (reference sequence). The V and J ends lost 6 bases and 7 bases, in that order; junction bases with no gene match: 8. CDR3 length equals 13 residues. The data belong to a study of beta chain features in type 1 diabetes. Isolation of CD4+ naive, central memory, regulatory and stem cell-like memory cells was achieved by sorting via CD45RO/CCR7/CD25/CD127/CD95/CD27. Sorting produced populations that all topped 95% purity. Of the isolated RNA, all was reverse transcribed, and so the sequenced material was expressed TCRB transcripts. Only in-frame clones appear in the TCRdb table, and some are missing; sequencing was by immunoSEQ multiplex PCR. The repertoire includes hundreds of thousands of clones, roughly a sixth of them detected once, and approximately 0.099% sits in the top ten.

The study, taken as a whole, reports: Patients with type 1 diabetes showed fewer VDJ junction insertions and more deletions. PCR may have favored shorter templates equally in patients and controls.

The TCR was taken from a man younger than 35 in good health. J is TRBJ1-2 and V is TRBV27; 7 bases line up with TRBD1. The sequencing input was naive CD4+ T cells from blood. CDR3 sequence (DNA): TGTGCCAGCAGGAACACAGGGGAAGGTGGCTACACCTTC. Its protein product is CASRNTGEGGYTF.